The 20 T cell receptor beta chains in this list originate from one sample, sequenced in a study of blood T cell repertoires in COVID-19. TCRdb's table, derived via immunoSEQ multiplex PCR, lists solely in-frame clones and lacks some. The data hold approximately 150,000 clones, with roughly 88% observed a single time. Sequencing was performed on peripheral blood. These TCRs come from a man aged 18-30 years with COVID-19, enrolled during active disease.

The CDR3 sequence is CASSYRTGSSYEQYF. In DNA, the CDR3 is TGTGCCAGCAGTTACCGGACAGGGAGCTCCTACGAGCAGTACTTC. This rearrangement joins TRBV6-5 to TRBJ2-7; 8 nucleotides agree with TRBD1. V was pared by 2 bases and J by 0 bases, with 3 bases of the junction left unmatched. Germline V gene lookup returns CDR1 MNHEY and CDR2 SVGAGI. The CDR3 runs to 15 residues.

The rearrangement links TRBV5-1 to TRBJ2-1; D perhaps matches TRBD2 (5 bases). Germline loops: CDR1 SGHRS, CDR2 YFSETQ. Between the trimmed V and J ends, which lost 4 bases and 5 bases, there was a span of 13 bases. The CDR3 is 14 residues long. The CDR3 is CASSDETTDNEQFF. The CDR3, as DNA: TGCGCCAGCAGCGACGAGACTACTGACAATGAGCAGTTCTTC.

For this clone: Other DNA sequences in this specimen translate into the identical CDR3. The chain has TRBV18 and TRBJ2-1; TRBD2 matches at 12 bases. V shed 2 bases and J 8 bases; nucleotides not matched to a gene: 7. Germline V CDR1 and CDR2: KGHSH, LQKENI. The CDR3 loop spans 16 amino acids. DNA of the CDR3: TGTGCCAGCTCACCAAGGCTAGCGGGAGGGCACGATGAGCAGTTCTTC. Its protein product is CASSPRLAGGHDEQFF. Full variable domain (outside the CDR3, taken from reference TRBV18 and TRBJ2-1): NAGVMQNPRHLVRRRGQEARLRCSPMKGHSHVYWYRQLPEEGLKFMVYLQKENIIDESGMPKERFSAEFPKEGPSILRIQQVVRGDSAAYFCASSPRLAGGHDEQFFGPGTRLTVL.

This chain links TRBV4-1 with TRBJ1-3; D not certain. Germline V gives CDR1 MGHRA, CDR2 YSYEKL. The V end was cut by 0 bases, the J end by 4 bases, with 10 bases between. This CDR3 spans 15 amino acids. The CDR3 here is CASSQDRGSGNTIYF. The CDR3 DNA reads as TGCGCCAGCAGCCAAGATCGCGGGTCCGGAAACACCATATATTTT.

V usage is TRBV9 and J usage is TRBJ1-1, with 8 bases identical to TRBD1. The CDR3 sequence is 15 residues long. Germline CDR1 and CDR2: SGDLS and YYNGEE. V lost 5 bases to trimming and J lost 2 bases; unmatched junction nucleotides: 8. The CDR3 here is CASRGGTGGNTEAFF. CDR3 DNA: TGTGCCAGCAGGGGAGGGACAGGAGGAAACACTGAAGCTTTCTTT. The full variable domain, with the rest looked up from reference TRBV9 and TRBJ1-1, is DSGVTQTPKHLITATGQRVTLRCSPRSGDLSVYWYQQSLDQGLQFLIQYYNGEERAKGNILERFSAQQFPDLHSELNLSSLELGDSALYFCASRGGTGGNTEAFFGQGTRLTVV.

The V call is TRBV27, the J call TRBJ2-1; 8 bases agree with TRBD2. Trimming removed 2 bases from V and 2 bases from J; junction bases left unmatched: 5. The CDR3 consists of 16 residues. Per the germline V gene, CDR1 is MNHEY and CDR2 is SMNVEV (reference sequence). The CDR3 DNA is TGTGCCAGCAGTTTAATAAGCGGGGGACCCTACAATGAGCAGTTCTTC. Protein sequence: CASSLISGGPYNEQFF.

This chain uses TRBV27 with TRBJ1-2; 8 nucleotides line up with TRBD1. CDR3 length: 13 amino acids. From germline, CDR1 is MNHEY and CDR2 SMNVEV (reference sequence). Unmatched junction bases numbered 1, after V lost 5 bases and J lost 2 bases. CDR3 DNA: TGTGCCAGCAGTAGGACAGGGAACTATGGCTACACCTTC. Its translation is CASSRTGNYGYTF.

This chain joins TRBV23-1 and TRBJ1-5; 8 nucleotides agree with TRBD1. TRBV23-1 is labeled an ORF, and its function is uncertain. V gave up 0 bases and J gave up 3 bases; unmatched junction bases: 4. The CDR3 extends over 16 amino acids. The DNA for the CDR3 is TGCGCCAGCAGTCAATCCCAGGGGGCTGACAATCAGCCCCAGCATTTT. As protein: CASSQSQGADNQPQHF.

The rearrangement uses TRBV9 and TRBJ2-1; 9 positions match TRBD2. This CDR3 spans 16 amino acids. V gave up 4 bases and J gave up 7 bases; unmatched junction bases: 12. The germline gives CDR1 SGDLS, CDR2 YYNGEE. CDR3 region: CASSPPIAGAGNEQFF. The CDR3 DNA sequence: TGTGCCAGCAGCCCCCCAATAGCGGGAGCGGGTAATGAGCAGTTCTTC. Using reference TRBV9 and TRBJ2-1 for the parts outside the CDR3, the full variable domain is DSGVTQTPKHLITATGQRVTLRCSPRSGDLSVYWYQQSLDQGLQFLIQYYNGEERAKGNILERFSAQQFPDLHSELNLSSLELGDSALYFCASSPPIAGAGNEQFFGPGTRLTVL.

The chain uses TRBV29-1 and TRBJ1-3, with 7 bases matching TRBD1. CDR1 and CDR2 from the germline V gene are SQVTM and ANQGSEA. The CDR3 has 12 residues. J lost 6 bases, V lost 5 bases, and 4 bases had no gene match. CDR3 DNA sequence: TGCAGCGTTTCCACAGGGGAAAACACCATATATTTT. It yields the protein CSVSTGENTIYF.

The chain links TRBV7-2 to TRBJ1-6; TRBD1 might be the D (5 bases). V lost 4 bases to trimming and J lost 8 bases, with 18 bases between them. This CDR3 is 16 amino acids long. Germline assignment: CDR1 SGHTA and CDR2 FQGNSA. CDR3 in DNA: TGTGCCAGCAGCTCGGTGGGGCCCGGTGGGGATTCACCCCTCCACTTT. This translates into CASSSVGPGGDSPLHF.

The rearrangement links TRBV28 to TRBJ2-7; 7 bases match TRBD1. J lost 2 bases, V lost 3 bases, and 4 bases had no gene match. Looked up from germline, CDR1 is MDHEN and CDR2 is SYDVKM. This CDR3 contains 14 residues. The CDR3 protein is CASSLRGRPYEQYF. The CDR3 DNA is TGTGCCAGCAGTTTGAGGGGGCGACCCTACGAGCAGTACTTC. The variable domain in full, completed from reference TRBV28 and TRBJ2-7, reads DVKVTQSSRYLVKRTGEKVFLECVQDMDHENMFWYRQDPGLGLRLIYFSYDVKMKEKGDIPEGYSVSREKKERFSLILESASTNQTSMYLCASSLRGRPYEQYFGPGTRLTVT.

This chain joins TRBV12-3 or TRBV12-4 and TRBJ1-2; unclear D gene. The CDR3 has 11 residues. Trimming removed 4 bases at V and 6 bases at J, with 6 bases between. The CDR3 nucleotides are TGTGCCAGCAGTTACGGGAATGGCTACACCTTC. Translation gives CASSYGNGYTF.

The chain joins TRBV4-3 to TRBJ2-3; TRBD2 aligns across 11 bases. Looked up from germline, CDR1 is LGHNA and CDR2 is YSLEER. This CDR3 is 18 amino acids long. Losses at the gene ends were 0 bases for V and 0 bases for J; bases not matched to a gene: 5. Written as DNA, the CDR3 is TGCGCCAGCAGCCAAGATCTAGGGACTAGCGGAAGCACAGATACGCAGTATTTT. Encoded protein: CASSQDLGTSGSTDTQYF.

The V gene is TRBV7-2, the J gene TRBJ2-7; D may be TRBD1 (5 bases). Germline CDR1 SGHTA, CDR2 FQGNSA. Trimming left V 1 base short and J 0 bases short, with 10 bases between. The CDR3 sequence is 15 residues long. Written as DNA, the CDR3 is TGTGCCAGCAGCTTAGAGCTGGGGCTCTCCTACGAGCAGTACTTC. Amino acid sequence: CASSLELGLSYEQYF.

The chain carries TRBV10-1 and TRBJ2-3, with D possibly matching TRBD1 (6 bases). CDR1 and CDR2 (germline): WNHNN, SYGVQD (reference sequence). V was trimmed by 0 bases and J by 1 base, leaving 11 bases between them. The CDR3 has 16 residues. CDR3 sequence: CASSESRTEGTDTQYF. As DNA, the CDR3 is TGCGCCAGCAGTGAGTCTCGGACAGAGGGCACAGATACGCAGTATTTT.

The chain couples TRBV19 to TRBJ2-3; TRBD1 is a possible D gene (7 bases). The CDR3 is 15 amino acids. V was clipped by 9 bases and J by 0 bases, with 16 bases between them. Per the germline V gene, CDR1 is LNHDA and CDR2 is SQIVND (reference sequence). CDR3 sequence: CASLRGEVSTDTQYF. As DNA, the CDR3 is TGTGCCAGCCTCAGGGGGGAAGTCAGCACAGATACGCAGTATTTT.

This chain's CDR3 is CASSLGKQGSGGYTF. For the CDR3, the DNA is TGTGCCAGCAGCTTAGGGAAACAGGGGAGCGGCGGCTACACCTTC. The chain joins TRBV7-6 to TRBJ1-2; 7 nucleotides match TRBD1. With V trimmed by 1 base and J by 8 bases, 10 bases remained unmatched. CDR3 length equals 15 residues. CDR1 and CDR2 (germline): SGHVS, FNYEAQ.

On this clone: This same CDR3 is encoded by further DNA sequences in the sample. This chain links TRBV28 with TRBJ2-7; D gene unclear. CDR3 length equals 11 residues. Germline V lookup: CDR1 MDHEN, CDR2 SYDVKM. Trimming left V 3 bases short and J 4 bases short, with 4 bases between. The CDR3 DNA sequence: TGTGCCAGCAGTTTCTCGTACGAGCAGTACTTC. Amino acids: CASSFSYEQYF.

V gene TRBV10-3 combines with J gene TRBJ1-2; D is perhaps TRBD1 (5 bases). Germline values: CDR1 ENHRY, CDR2 SYGVKD. Trimming left V 0 bases short and J 3 bases short, with 8 bases between. The CDR3 has 14 amino acids. CDR3 bases: TGTGCCATCAGTGAGTCAGCGGGGGACTATGGCTACACCTTC. This codes for CAISESAGDYGYTF.